The 21 T cell receptor beta chains listed next were all sequenced from one sample in a study of T cell responses to AZD1222 COVID-19 vaccine. Profiling relied on immunoSEQ multiplex PCR, and the TCRdb table lists in-frame clones only, not all of them. The data contain about 150,000 clones, about nine tenths of them seen just once; the ten biggest clones take up around 2.9%. The sequencing used peripheral blood, collected on day 0 of AZD1222 vaccination. Receptors originate from an adult in good health.

V gene TRBV7-3 combines with J gene TRBJ2-1; D is uncertain. The CDR3 loop spans 13 amino acids. Germline-derived CDR1 and CDR2 are SGHTA and FQGTGA. The germline V and J ends were trimmed by 5 bases and 8 bases, with 13 bases remaining between them. In DNA, the CDR3 is TGTGCCAGCAGCCCATGGCCCCTCGATGAGCAGTTCTTC. It translates to CASSPWPLDEQFF.

As concerns this clone: One end of the junction is discordant with germline, which a read error may explain. This chain uses TRBV3-1 (or the pseudogene TRBV3-2) with TRBJ2-1; possibly TRBD2 for D (5 bases). Germline assignment: CDR1 LGHDT and CDR2 YNNKEL (reference sequence). This CDR3 spans 12 amino acids. Written as DNA, the CDR3 is TGTGCCAGCAGTCAAGATCCGGGGTTTGCGTTCTTC. Its protein product is CASSQDPGFAFF.

Here the CDR3 reads CASARGVTGNTIYF. In DNA form, the CDR3 reads TGTGCCAGCGCTAGGGGGGTGACTGGAAACACCATATATTTT. This chain connects TRBV7-2 to TRBJ1-3; D possibly corresponds to TRBD1 (6 bases). Germline loops: CDR1 SGHTA, CDR2 FQGNSA. V shed 8 bases and J shed 2 bases, with 13 bases lying between them. This CDR3 is 14 amino acids long.

The rearrangement joins TRBV5-1 to TRBJ2-3; tentatively, D is TRBD2 (6 bases). V gave up 3 bases and J gave up 5 bases, with 7 bases separating them. Germline assignment: CDR1 SGHRS and CDR2 YFSETQ. This CDR3 contains 12 residues. The chain's CDR3 is CASSSRGDTQYF. The DNA for the CDR3 is TGCGCCAGCAGCTCGCGGGGAGATACGCAGTATTTT.

The rearrangement uses TRBV18 and TRBJ2-1, with 9 bases fitting TRBD1. V gave up 6 bases and J gave up 6 bases; unmatched junction bases: 3. Looked up from germline, CDR1 is KGHSH and CDR2 is LQKENI. The CDR3 has 13 residues. CDR3 sequence: CASSRTGVNEQFF. The DNA for the CDR3 is TGTGCCAGCTCGCGGACAGGGGTCAATGAGCAGTTCTTC.

The rearrangement joins TRBV7-9 to TRBJ1-5, with a tentative D call TRBD1 (6 bases). The CDR3 sequence is 16 residues long. The germline V gene encodes CDR1 SEHNR and CDR2 FQNEAQ (reference sequence). V gave up 4 bases and J gave up 9 bases, with 22 bases separating them. The CDR3 protein is CASSYSGEWASVPQHF. The CDR3 nucleotides read TGTGCCAGCAGCTATTCAGGGGAGTGGGCTTCAGTGCCCCAGCATTTT.

The V gene is TRBV5-4, the J gene TRBJ1-1; unclear D gene. V was cut by 2 bases and J by 7 bases, with 12 bases left in between. CDR1 and CDR2 (germline): SGHNT, YYREEE (reference sequence). This CDR3 is 13 amino acids long. This chain's CDR3 is CASSLRGGSEAFF. CDR3 sequence (DNA): TGTGCCAGCAGCTTAAGAGGAGGGAGTGAAGCTTTCTTT.

This sequence joins TRBV5-1 and TRBJ1-1; D is ambiguous. This CDR3 region has 13 residues. Germline-derived CDR1 and CDR2 are SGHRS and YFSETQ. The ends were cut back, 3 bases at V and 1 base at J, with 7 bases in the middle. The CDR3 sequence is CASSSGPNTEAFF. Written as DNA, the CDR3 is TGCGCCAGCAGCTCCGGGCCGAACACTGAAGCTTTCTTT.

This chain connects TRBV5-6 to TRBJ1-5; 8 nucleotides agree with TRBD1. This CDR3 is 14 amino acids long. V lost 3 bases and J lost 6; bases outside the gene matches: 5. The germline CDR1 and CDR2 sequences are SGHDT and YYEEEE. CDR3 nucleotides: TGTGCCAGCAGCTCAGGGGGCTCGGGTCAGCCCCAGCATTTT. Encoded protein: CASSSGGSGQPQHF.

Details on this clone: A junction boundary mismatches the germline segment, possibly from a read error. The chain carries TRBV3-1 (or the pseudogene TRBV3-2) and TRBJ2-7; D might be TRBD1 (7 bases). CDR3 length equals 14 residues. In germline, CDR1 is LGHDT, CDR2 YNNKEL (reference sequence). The CDR3 DNA reads TGTGCCAGCAGCCAGGGGGGACAGACCTACGGGCAGTACTTC. Protein: CASSQGGQTYGQYF.

CDR3 nucleotide sequence: TGTGCCAGCAGCCGAAGGGTGACCGGGGAGCTGTTTTTT. This encodes CASSRRVTGELFF. The gene calls are TRBV3-1 (or the pseudogene TRBV3-2) and TRBJ2-2, with no clear D. The CDR3 is 13 residues long. Per germline, CDR1 LGHDT and CDR2 YNNKEL (reference sequence). The V and J ends lost 4 bases and 5 bases respectively, with 8 bases between them.

The genes are TRBV18 and TRBJ1-1, with 7 positions matching TRBD1. This CDR3 has 15 residues. The germline V gene encodes CDR1 KGHSH and CDR2 LQKENI. After removal of 4 bases from V and 0 bases from J, the junction contained 5 bases not matched to a gene. The chain's CDR3 is CASSLAGTVNTEAFF. The CDR3, as DNA: TGTGCCAGCTCACTGGCGGGGACAGTGAACACTGAAGCTTTCTTT.

The chain recombines TRBV28 with TRBJ1-2; D possibly corresponds to TRBD1 (5 bases). Germline CDR1 MDHEN, CDR2 SYDVKM. This CDR3 spans 15 amino acids. Trimming removed 5 bases at V and 8 bases at J, with 21 bases between. This CDR3 is CASSANGAGQHGYTF. The CDR3 nucleotides are TGTGCCAGCAGTGCCAATGGGGCGGGTCAACACGGCTACACCTTC.

The chain uses TRBV5-5 and TRBJ1-5; D gene ambiguous. The CDR3 sequence is 15 residues long. Germline assignment: CDR1 SGHKS and CDR2 YYEKEE (reference sequence). V lost 4 bases, J lost 5 bases, and 16 bases lay in between. The CDR3 region is CASSLGPQADQPQHF. CDR3 nucleotide sequence: TGTGCCAGCAGCCTAGGGCCGCAGGCGGATCAGCCCCAGCATTTT.

The chain links TRBV6-2 or TRBV6-3 to TRBJ2-5, with D tentatively TRBD1 (6 bases). The V and J ends lost 5 bases and 1 base respectively, with 14 bases between them. CDR3 length: 15 residues. Germline lookup yields CDR1 MNHEY and CDR2 SVGEGT. This CDR3 is CASSPDSLLQETQYF. The CDR3 DNA follows: TGTGCCAGCAGTCCGGACAGCCTCCTCCAAGAGACCCAGTACTTC.

The chain recombines TRBV7-6 with TRBJ2-2, with 14 bases that match TRBD2. The CDR3 sequence is 17 residues long. V dropped 3 bases and J dropped 7; count of bases not matched to a gene: 7. Germline values: CDR1 SGHVS, CDR2 FNYEAQ. CDR3 protein: CASSLTSGGALIGELFF. In nucleotides, the CDR3 is TGTGCCAGCAGCTTGACTAGCGGGGGGGCCTTAATCGGGGAGCTGTTTTTT.

This chain connects TRBV6-4 to TRBJ1-2; the D gene is possibly TRBD1 (5 bases). V dropped 3 bases and J dropped 4 bases, with 18 bases sitting between them. Germline V gives CDR1 MRHNA, CDR2 SNTAGT. The CDR3 spans 16 residues. The CDR3 spells CASSEWGAGTIYGYTF. The DNA for the CDR3 is TGTGCCAGCAGTGAGTGGGGAGCCGGGACGATCTATGGCTACACCTTC.

This chain uses TRBV28 with TRBJ2-3; 8 positions match TRBD2. The CDR3 covers 15 residues. Germline loops: CDR1 MDHEN, CDR2 SYDVKM. V dropped 4 bases and J dropped 6; count of bases not matched to a gene: 9. As DNA, the CDR3 is TGTGCCAGCAGTTCGATGCGGGGGGCCTGGGATACGCAGTATTTT. Encoded protein: CASSSMRGAWDTQYF.

This sequence joins TRBV28 and TRBJ2-2; D is undetermined. The CDR3 consists of 14 residues. CDR1 and CDR2 from the germline V gene are MDHEN and SYDVKM. Trimming removed 2 bases from V and 6 bases from J, with 10 bases in between. The CDR3 loop reads CASSLGVIAGELFF. CDR3 bases: TGTGCCAGCAGTTTAGGAGTAATCGCCGGGGAGCTGTTTTTT. Based on the CDR3 plus reference TRBV28 and TRBJ2-2, the full variable domain is DVKVTQSSRYLVKRTGEKVFLECVQDMDHENMFWYRQDPGLGLRLIYFSYDVKMKEKGDIPEGYSVSREKKERFSLILESASTNQTSMYLCASSLGVIAGELFFGEGSRLTVL.

The CDR3 sequence: CASSPAGDTQYF. The CDR3 nucleotides read TGTGCCAGCAGCCCCGCAGGAGATACGCAGTATTTT. The gene calls are TRBV9 and TRBJ2-3, with D unresolved. The CDR3 runs to 12 residues. V lost 4 bases, J lost 5 bases, and 8 bases lay in between. The germline gives CDR1 SGDLS, CDR2 YYNGEE.

The chain links TRBV27 to TRBJ2-3, with a possible D match to TRBD1 (5 bases). The germline gives CDR1 MNHEY, CDR2 SMNVEV (reference sequence). This CDR3 contains 15 residues. The germline V and J ends were trimmed by 7 bases and 1 base, with 15 bases remaining between them. As DNA, the CDR3 is TGTGCCAGCAAGAGTAGCAGGGCTGGCACAGATACGCAGTATTTT. Its protein is CASKSSRAGTDTQYF.